The rows below give T cell receptor beta chains drawn from one sample of a study of T-cell reconstitution after alpha-beta-depleted transplantation in children. TCRdb recomputed calls from the PCR reads with MiXCR, one row per CDR3 protein. The data hold about 110,000 distinct CDR3 sequences, with around 6.4% observed a single time. The sequenced sample was PBMCs, mostly from graft donor cells, obtained 360 days after TCRalphabeta/CD19-depleted stem cell transplant. These receptors were collected from a male patient under 10 years old who had a stem cell transplant for acute lymphoblastic leukemia, so the T cells may come from the graft donor. Each CDR3 is given with its conserved first and last residue.

TRBV7-6	TRBJ2-2	CASSLAVLAGGPGGELFF
TRBV7-9	TRBJ2-7	CASSLGGRRYEQYF
TRBV20-1	TRBJ2-6	CSARVRDTSPSSGANVLTF
TRBV28	TRBJ1-1	CASSLTGGMNTEAFF
TRBV7-9	TRBJ2-7	CASSLKLAYEQYF
TRBV4-3	TRBJ1-6	CASSQGVVNSPLHF
TRBV24-1	TRBJ2-5	CATRDRPGTQYF
TRBV9	TRBJ2-7	CASSADSGRKSYEQYF
TRBV27	TRBJ2-1	CASSPLVWDRGDEQFF
TRBV6-2/TRBV6-3	TRBJ2-7	CASSYSVLWAETYEQYF
TRBV4-3	TRBJ2-7	CASSQADRAREQYF
TRBV29-1	TRBJ1-1	CSVLVTGAEAFF
TRBV28	TRBJ2-1	CASRRAGEQFF
TRBV6-5	TRBJ2-2	CASSYSRSTGELFF
TRBV7-8	TRBJ2-1	CASSTSNEQFF
TRBV7-9	TRBJ2-5	CASSLISGQETQYF
TRBV5-1	TRBJ2-5	CASSPFREQPQETQYF
TRBV9	TRBJ2-3	CASSGGLAGTDTQYF
TRBV9	TRBJ2-7	CASSSPDRGREQYF
TRBV28	TRBJ2-3	CASSSGTDTQYF
TRBV12-3/TRBV12-4	TRBJ2-3	CASGSSGGFTDTQYF
TRBV6-2/TRBV6-3	TRBJ2-3	CASRNRERADTQYF
TRBV10-3	TRBJ2-7	CATGQGTFYEQYF
TRBV9	TRBJ1-5	CASSPGQGFNQPQHF
TRBV7-9	TRBJ2-3	CASSLVGLDTDTQYF
TRBV5-8	TRBJ2-5	CASSPGAPETQYF
TRBV9	TRBJ1-2	CASSVARGGGFGYTF
TRBV28	TRBJ1-2	CASSEDNGYTF
TRBV12-3/TRBV12-4	TRBJ2-3	CASSPWGQTDTQYF
TRBV12-3/TRBV12-4	TRBJ2-3	CASTPRLLTDTQYF
TRBV3-1	TRBJ2-5	CASTWGGAQETQYF
TRBV7-9	TRBJ2-5	CASSLRQRNLETQYF
TRBV7-2	TRBJ1-5	CASSWTVSSNQPQHF
TRBV9	TRBJ1-1	CASSPGPISTGRGSFF
TRBV27	TRBJ2-3	CASSLWASGGLSTDTQYF
TRBV10-3	TRBJ1-1	CAISDWGTGQNTEAFF
TRBV27	TRBJ2-5	CASMGLAGPETQYF